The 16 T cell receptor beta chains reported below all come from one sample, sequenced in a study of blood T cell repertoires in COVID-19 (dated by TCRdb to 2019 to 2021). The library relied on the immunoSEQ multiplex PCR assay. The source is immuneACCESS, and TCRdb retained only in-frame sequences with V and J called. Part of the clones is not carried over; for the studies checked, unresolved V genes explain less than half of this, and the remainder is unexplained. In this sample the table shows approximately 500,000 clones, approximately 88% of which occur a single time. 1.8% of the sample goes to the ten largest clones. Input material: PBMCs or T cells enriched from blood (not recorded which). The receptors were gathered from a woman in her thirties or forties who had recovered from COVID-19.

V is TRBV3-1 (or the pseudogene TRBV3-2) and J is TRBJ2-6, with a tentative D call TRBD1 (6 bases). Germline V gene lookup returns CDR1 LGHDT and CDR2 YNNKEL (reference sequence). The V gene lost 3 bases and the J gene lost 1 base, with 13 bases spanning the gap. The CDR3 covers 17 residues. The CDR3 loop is CASSQARGSSGANVLTF. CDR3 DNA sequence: TGTGCCAGCAGCCAGGCCAGGGGTTCTTCTGGGGCCAACGTCCTGACTTTC.

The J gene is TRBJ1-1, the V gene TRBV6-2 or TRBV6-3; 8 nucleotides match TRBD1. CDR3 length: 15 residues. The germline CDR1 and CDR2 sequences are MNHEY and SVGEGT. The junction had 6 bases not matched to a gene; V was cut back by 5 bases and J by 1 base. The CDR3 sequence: CASSSGQGGNTEAFF. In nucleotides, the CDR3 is TGTGCCAGCAGTAGCGGACAGGGTGGGAACACTGAAGCTTTCTTT.

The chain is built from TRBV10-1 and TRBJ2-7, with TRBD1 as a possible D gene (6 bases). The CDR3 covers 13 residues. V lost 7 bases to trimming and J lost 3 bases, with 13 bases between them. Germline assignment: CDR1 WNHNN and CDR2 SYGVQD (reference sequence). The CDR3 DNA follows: TGCGCCAGCAAGTTTCTACAGGGCTACGAGCAGTACTTC. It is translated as CASKFLQGYEQYF.

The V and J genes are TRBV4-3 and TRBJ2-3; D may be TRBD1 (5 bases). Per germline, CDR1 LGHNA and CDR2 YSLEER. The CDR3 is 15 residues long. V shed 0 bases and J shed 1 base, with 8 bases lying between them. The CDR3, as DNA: TGCGCCAGCAGCCAAGACGTGGGGCGCACAGATACGCAGTATTTT. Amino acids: CASSQDVGRTDTQYF.

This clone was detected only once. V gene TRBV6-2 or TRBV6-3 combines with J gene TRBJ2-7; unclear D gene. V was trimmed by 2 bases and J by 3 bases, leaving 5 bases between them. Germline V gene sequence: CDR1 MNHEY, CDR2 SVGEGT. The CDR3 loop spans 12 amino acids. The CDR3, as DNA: TGTGCCAGCAGTTACCCTTACTACGAGCAGTACTTC. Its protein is CASSYPYYEQYF.

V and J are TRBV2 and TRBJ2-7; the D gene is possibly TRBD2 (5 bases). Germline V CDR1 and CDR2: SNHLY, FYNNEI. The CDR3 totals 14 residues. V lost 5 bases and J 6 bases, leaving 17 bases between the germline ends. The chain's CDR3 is CASSFVVGEGEQYF. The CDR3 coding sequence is TGTGCCAGCAGTTTTGTTGTCGGGGAAGGCGAGCAGTACTTC. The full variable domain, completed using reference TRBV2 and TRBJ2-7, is EPEVTQTPSHQVTQMGQEVILRCVPISNHLYFYWYRQILGQKVEFLVSFYNNEISEKSEIFDDQFSVERPDGSNFTLKIRSTKLEDSAMYFCASSFVVGEGEQYFGPGTRLTVT.

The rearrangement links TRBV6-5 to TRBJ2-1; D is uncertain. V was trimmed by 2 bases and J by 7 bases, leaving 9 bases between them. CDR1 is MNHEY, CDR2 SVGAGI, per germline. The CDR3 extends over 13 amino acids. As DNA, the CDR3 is TGTGCCAGCAGTTACGTACGAGGAAATGAGCAGTTCTTC. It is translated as CASSYVRGNEQFF.

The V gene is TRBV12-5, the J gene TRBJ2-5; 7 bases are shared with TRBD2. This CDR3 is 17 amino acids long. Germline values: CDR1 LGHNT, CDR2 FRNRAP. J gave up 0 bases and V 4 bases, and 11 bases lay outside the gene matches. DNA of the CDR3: TGTGCTAGTGGTTCCCCGCCCTTTCTAGCGGACCAAGAGACCCAGTACTTC. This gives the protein CASGSPPFLADQETQYF.

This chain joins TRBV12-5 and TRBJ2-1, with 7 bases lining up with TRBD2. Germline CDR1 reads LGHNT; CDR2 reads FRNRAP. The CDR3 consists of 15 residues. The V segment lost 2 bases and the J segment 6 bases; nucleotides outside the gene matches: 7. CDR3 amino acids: CASGLPSGLGNEQFF. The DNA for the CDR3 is TGTGCTAGTGGTTTGCCGAGCGGACTAGGCAATGAGCAGTTCTTC.

The CDR3 DNA sequence: TGTGCCAGCAGTTTACGTAGGGGAAGTGGTAGGCGAGAGACCCAGTACTTC. Translated: CASSLRRGSGRRETQYF. The chain recombines TRBV27 with TRBJ2-5, with D tentatively TRBD1 (5 bases). This CDR3 contains 17 residues. Trimming removed 2 bases from V and 4 bases from J, with 20 bases in between. In germline, CDR1 is MNHEY, CDR2 SMNVEV (reference sequence).

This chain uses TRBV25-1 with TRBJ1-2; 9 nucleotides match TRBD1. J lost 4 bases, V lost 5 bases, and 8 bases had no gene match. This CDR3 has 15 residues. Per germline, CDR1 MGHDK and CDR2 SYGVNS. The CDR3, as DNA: TGTGCCAGCAGTCGGCGGGACAGGGAGGGCTATGGCTACACCTTC. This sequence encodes CASSRRDREGYGYTF.

The CDR3 nucleotides read TGTGCCAGCAGGCTGACAGTGAACACTGAAGCTTTCTTT. It yields the protein CASRLTVNTEAFF. V is TRBV7-2 and J is TRBJ1-1; D perhaps matches TRBD1 (5 bases). The CDR3 extends over 13 amino acids. The germline gives CDR1 SGHTA, CDR2 FQGNSA. V was pared by 6 bases and J by 0 bases, with 8 bases between.

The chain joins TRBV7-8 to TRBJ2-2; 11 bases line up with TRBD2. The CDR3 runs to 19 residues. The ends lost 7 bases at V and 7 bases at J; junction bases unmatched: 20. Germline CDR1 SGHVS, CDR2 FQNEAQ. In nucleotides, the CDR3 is TGTGCCAGCAACAGGTGGAGACTAGCGGGATCTAAGGGTGGCGGGGAGCTGTTTTTT. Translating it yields CASNRWRLAGSKGGGELFF.

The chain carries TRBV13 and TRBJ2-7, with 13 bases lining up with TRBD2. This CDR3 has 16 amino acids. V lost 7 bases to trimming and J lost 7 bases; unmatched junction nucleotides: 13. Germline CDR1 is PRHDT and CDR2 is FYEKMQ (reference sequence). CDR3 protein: CASTELAGGRVGEQYF. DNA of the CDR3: TGTGCCAGCACGGAACTAGCGGGAGGGCGAGTCGGGGAGCAGTACTTC.

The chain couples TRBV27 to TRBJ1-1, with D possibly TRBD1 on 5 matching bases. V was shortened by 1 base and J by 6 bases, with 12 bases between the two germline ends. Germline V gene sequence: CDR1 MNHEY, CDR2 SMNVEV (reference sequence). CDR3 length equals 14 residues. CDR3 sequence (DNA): TGTGCCAGCAGTTTATTAGCAGGGTCGGCTGAAGCTTTCTTT. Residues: CASSLLAGSAEAFF.

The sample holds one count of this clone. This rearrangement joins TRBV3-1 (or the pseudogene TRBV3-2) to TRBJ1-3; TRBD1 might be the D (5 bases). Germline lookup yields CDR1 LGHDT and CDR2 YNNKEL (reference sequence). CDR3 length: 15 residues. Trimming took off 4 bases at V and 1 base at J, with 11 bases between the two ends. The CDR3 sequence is CASSPREGSGNTIYF. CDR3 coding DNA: TGTGCCAGCAGCCCCAGGGAGGGATCTGGAAACACCATATATTTT.